This TCR beta chain was identified during a study of beta chain features in type 1 diabetes. Background on the study: Examined across all samples were about 99,000,000 sorted cells.

As to this clone: Its antigen is as yet unknown.

Study-level findings and limits: Shorter TCRB CDR3s, moderately but significantly so, marked every one of the four CD4+ subsets in Type 1 diabetes patients. Reads derived from cDNA could over-represent cells showing high TCR expression.

The entirety of the isolated RNA underwent reverse transcription, so expressed TCRB transcripts were sequenced. This table comes from immunoSEQ multiplex PCR, and its TCRdb copy is limited to in-frame clones, with some not included. The sample lists approximately 270,000 clones, roughly an eighth occurring once. Sequencing used naive CD4+ T cells from blood. The clonotype originates from a man aged 25 to 40 with type 1 diabetes.

Here the CDR3 DNA reads TGTGCCAGCAGCTTTGGAGCGGGCCAAGAGACCCAGTACTTC. Translation gives CASSFGAGQETQYF. This chain uses TRBV5-4 with TRBJ2-5, with D perhaps TRBD2 (6 bases). The CDR3 extends over 14 amino acids. CDR1 is SGHNT, CDR2 YYREEE, per germline (reference sequence). Trimming took 2 bases from V and 1 from J, leaving 9 bases between them. The full variable domain, with the rest looked up from reference TRBV5-4 and TRBJ2-5, is ETGVTQSPTHLIKTRGQQVTLRCSSQSGHNTVSWYQQALGQGPQFIFQYYREEENGRGNFPPRFSGLQFPNYSSELNVNALELDDSALYLCASSFGAGQETQYFGPGTRLLVL.